This TCR beta chain was captured by sequencing in a study of T cells after yellow fever vaccination. This clonotype has just a few counts. TCRdb passed the 5' RACE reads through MiXCR, listing each CDR3 protein once. The repertoire holds more than 300,000 distinct CDR3 sequences, with approximately 7% as singletons. Trimming removed 1 base from V and 5 bases from J; junction bases left unmatched: 0. Germline assignment: CDR1 SGHTA and CDR2 FQGNSA. The CDR3 is 13 residues long. The chain couples TRBV7-2 to TRBJ2-7, with 9 bases identical to TRBD1. Specimen: PBMCs, collected roughly 47 days after the first yellow fever vaccination. The TCR was taken from a man younger than 35 who received the YFV17D yellow fever vaccine. In nucleotides, the CDR3 is TGTGCCAGCAGCTTAGGGACAGGGGACGAGCAGTACGTC. The encoded protein is CASSLGTGDEQYV.